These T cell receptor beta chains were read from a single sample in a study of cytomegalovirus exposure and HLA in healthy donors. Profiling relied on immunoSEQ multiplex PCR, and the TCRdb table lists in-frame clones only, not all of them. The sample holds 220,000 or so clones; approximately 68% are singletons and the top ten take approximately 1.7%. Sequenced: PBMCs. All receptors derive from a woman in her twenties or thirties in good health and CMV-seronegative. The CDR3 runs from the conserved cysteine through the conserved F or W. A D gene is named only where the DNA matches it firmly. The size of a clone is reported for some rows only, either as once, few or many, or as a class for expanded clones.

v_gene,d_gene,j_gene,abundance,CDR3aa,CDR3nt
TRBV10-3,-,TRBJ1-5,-,CAISESSSSNQPQHF,TGTGCCATCAGTGAGTCGAGTTCCAGCAATCAGCCCCAGCATTTT
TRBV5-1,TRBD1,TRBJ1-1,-,CASSLGQGRTEAFF,TGCGCCAGCAGCTTAGGACAGGGGAGGACTGAAGCTTTCTTT
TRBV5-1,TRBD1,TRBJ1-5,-,CASSPLPGQGGNQPQHF,TGCGCCAGCAGCCCGCTCCCCGGACAGGGAGGTAATCAGCCCCAGCATTTT
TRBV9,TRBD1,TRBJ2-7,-,CASSAFGQEAYEQYF,TGTGCCAGCAGCGCATTCGGACAGGAAGCCTACGAGCAGTACTTC
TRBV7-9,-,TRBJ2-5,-,CASSLRGKETQYF,TGTGCCAGCAGCTTAAGAGGGAAAGAGACCCAGTACTTC
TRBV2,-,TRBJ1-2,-,CASSEGHDYGYTF,TGTGCCAGCAGTGAGGGACACGACTATGGCTACACCTTC
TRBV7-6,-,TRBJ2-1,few,CASSLAVGEYYNEQFF,TGTGCCAGCAGCTTAGCAGTCGGAGAGTACTACAATGAGCAGTTCTTC
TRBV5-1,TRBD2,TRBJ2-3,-,CASSLPLAGTTDTQYF,TGCGCCAGCAGCTTGCCCTTAGCGGGGACCACAGATACGCAGTATTTT
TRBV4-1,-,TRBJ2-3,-,CASSQDLSTDTQYF,TGCGCCAGCAGCCAAGATCTAAGCACAGATACGCAGTATTTT
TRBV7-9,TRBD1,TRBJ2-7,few,CASSLGDSNIYEQYF,TGTGCCAGCAGCTTAGGGGACAGCAACATCTACGAGCAGTACTTC
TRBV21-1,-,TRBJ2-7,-,CASSTRDRVQDEQYF,TGTGCCAGCAGCACCAGGGACAGGGTTCAGGACGAGCAGTACTTC
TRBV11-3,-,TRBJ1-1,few,CASSRGRGNTEAFF,TGTGCCAGCAGCCGGGGGAGAGGGAACACTGAAGCTTTCTTT
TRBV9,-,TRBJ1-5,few,CASSPEGYSNQPQHF,TGTGCCAGCAGCCCGGAGGGGTATAGCAATCAGCCCCAGCATTTT
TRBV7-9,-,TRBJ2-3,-,CASSFYRDTQYF,TGTGCCAGCAGCTTCTACAGAGATACGCAGTATTTT
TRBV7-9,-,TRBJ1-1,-,CASSLLNTEAFF,TGTGCCAGCAGCTTACTCAACACTGAAGCTTTCTTT
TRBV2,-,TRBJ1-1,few,CASSSRPISNTEAFF,TGTGCCAGCAGTTCCAGGCCTATCTCGAACACTGAAGCTTTCTTT